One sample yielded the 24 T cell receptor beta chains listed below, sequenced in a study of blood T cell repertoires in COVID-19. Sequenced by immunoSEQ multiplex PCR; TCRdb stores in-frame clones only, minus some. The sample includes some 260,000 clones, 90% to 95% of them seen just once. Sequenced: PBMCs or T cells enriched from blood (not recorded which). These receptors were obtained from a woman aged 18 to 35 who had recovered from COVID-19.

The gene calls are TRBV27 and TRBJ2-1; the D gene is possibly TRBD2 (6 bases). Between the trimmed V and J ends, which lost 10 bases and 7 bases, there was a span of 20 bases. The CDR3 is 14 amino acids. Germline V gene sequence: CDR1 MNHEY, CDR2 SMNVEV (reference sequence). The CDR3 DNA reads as TGTGCCACCTCCCTAGCAGGAGGAGGGAATGAGCAGTTCTTC. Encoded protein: CATSLAGGGNEQFF.

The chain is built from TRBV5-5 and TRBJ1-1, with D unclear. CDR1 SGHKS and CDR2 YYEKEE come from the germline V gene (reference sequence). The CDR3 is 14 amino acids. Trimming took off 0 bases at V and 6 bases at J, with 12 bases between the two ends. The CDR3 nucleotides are TGTGCCAGCAGCTTGGCCTCGGGCGGGGCTGAAGCTTTCTTT. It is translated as CASSLASGGAEAFF. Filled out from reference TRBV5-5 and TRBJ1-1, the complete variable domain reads DAGVTQSPTHLIKTRGQQVTLRCSPISGHKSVSWYQQVLGQGPQFIFQYYEKEERGRGNFPDRFSARQFPNYSSELNVNALLLGDSALYLCASSLASGGAEAFFGQGTRLTVV.

The CDR3 DNA is TGTGCCACTGGACTAGCGGGGATGGTGGACACCGGGGAGCTGTTTTTT. This codes for CATGLAGMVDTGELFF. This chain links TRBV7-9 with TRBJ2-2; 12 nucleotides match TRBD2. The V segment lost 10 bases and the J segment 3 bases; nucleotides outside the gene matches: 9. This CDR3 has 16 residues. From germline, CDR1 is SEHNR and CDR2 FQNEAQ (reference sequence).

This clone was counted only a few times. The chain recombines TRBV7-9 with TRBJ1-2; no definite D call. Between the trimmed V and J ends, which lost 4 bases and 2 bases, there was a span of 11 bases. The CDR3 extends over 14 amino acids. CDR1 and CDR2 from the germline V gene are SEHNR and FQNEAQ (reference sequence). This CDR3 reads CASSSGGGNYGYTF. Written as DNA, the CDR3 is TGTGCCAGCAGCTCCGGCGGAGGGAACTATGGCTACACCTTC.

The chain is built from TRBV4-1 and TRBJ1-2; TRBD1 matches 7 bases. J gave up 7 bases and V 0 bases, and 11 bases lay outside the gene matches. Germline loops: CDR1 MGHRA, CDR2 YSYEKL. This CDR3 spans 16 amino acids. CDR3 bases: TGCGCCAGCAGCCAAGAATCCGGGACAGCCCGGCGTGGCTACACCTTC. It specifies CASSQESGTARRGYTF.

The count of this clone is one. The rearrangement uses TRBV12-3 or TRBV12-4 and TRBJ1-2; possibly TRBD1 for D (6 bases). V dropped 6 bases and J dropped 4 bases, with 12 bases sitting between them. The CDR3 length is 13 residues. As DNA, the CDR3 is TGTGCCAGCAGCGACAGGTTCCTCTATGGCTACACCTTC. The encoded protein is CASSDRFLYGYTF.

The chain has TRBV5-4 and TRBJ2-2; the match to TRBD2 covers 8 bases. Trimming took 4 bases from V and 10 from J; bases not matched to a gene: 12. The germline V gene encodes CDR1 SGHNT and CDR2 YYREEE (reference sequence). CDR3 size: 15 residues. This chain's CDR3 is CASSTGGSGSTELFF. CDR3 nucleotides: TGTGCCAGCAGCACCGGGGGGAGCGGGAGTACGGAGCTGTTTTTT.

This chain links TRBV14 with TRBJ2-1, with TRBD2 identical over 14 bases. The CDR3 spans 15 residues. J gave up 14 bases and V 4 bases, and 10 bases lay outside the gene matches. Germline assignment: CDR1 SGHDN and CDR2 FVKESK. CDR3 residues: CASSPPGLAGARKFF. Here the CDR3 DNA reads TGTGCCAGCAGCCCCCCGGGACTAGCGGGAGCAAGGAAGTTCTTC.

The CDR3 protein is CASSEAGDGAGELFF. The DNA of the CDR3 is TGTGCCAGCAGCGAGGCGGGAGACGGGGCCGGGGAGCTGTTTTTT. J is TRBJ2-2 and V is TRBV7-3; 7 nucleotides agree with TRBD2. Germline trimming cut 5 bases from V and 6 bases from J; bases unmatched to any gene: 9. The germline gives CDR1 SGHTA, CDR2 FQGTGA. The CDR3 has 15 residues.

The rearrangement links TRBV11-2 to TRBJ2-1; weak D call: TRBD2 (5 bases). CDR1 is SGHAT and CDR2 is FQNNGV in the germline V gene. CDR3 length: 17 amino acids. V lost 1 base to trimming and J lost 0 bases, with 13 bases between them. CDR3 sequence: CASSLGERRYSYNEQFF. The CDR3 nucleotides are TGTGCCAGCAGCTTAGGTGAGCGGAGATACTCCTACAATGAGCAGTTCTTC.

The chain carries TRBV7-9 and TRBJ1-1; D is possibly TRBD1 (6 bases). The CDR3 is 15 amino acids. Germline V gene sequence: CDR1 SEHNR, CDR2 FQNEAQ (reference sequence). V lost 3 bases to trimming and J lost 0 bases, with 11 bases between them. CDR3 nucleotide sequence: TGTGCCAGCAGCTTCGCCAGGGGCATGAACACTGAAGCTTTCTTT. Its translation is CASSFARGMNTEAFF.

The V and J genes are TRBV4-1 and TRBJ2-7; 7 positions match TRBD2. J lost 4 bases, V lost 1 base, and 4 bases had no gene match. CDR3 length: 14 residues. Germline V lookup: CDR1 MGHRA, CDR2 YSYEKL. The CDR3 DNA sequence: TGCGCCAGCAGCCAAGCCCGCGGGAGTTACGAGCAGTACTTC. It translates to CASSQARGSYEQYF.

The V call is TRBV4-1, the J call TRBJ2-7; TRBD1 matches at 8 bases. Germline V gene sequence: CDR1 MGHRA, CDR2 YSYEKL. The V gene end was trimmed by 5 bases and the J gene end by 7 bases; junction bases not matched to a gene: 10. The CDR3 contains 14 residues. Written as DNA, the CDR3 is TGCGCCAGCAGCGGCGGGACAGGCAGGGAAGAGCAGTACTTC. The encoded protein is CASSGGTGREEQYF.

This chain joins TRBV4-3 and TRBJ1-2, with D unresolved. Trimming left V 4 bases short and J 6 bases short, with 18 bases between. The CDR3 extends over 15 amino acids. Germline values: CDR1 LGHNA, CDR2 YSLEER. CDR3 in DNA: TGCGCCAGCAGCCCCGTCGCCCCCTCACGGGATGGCTACACCTTC. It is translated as CASSPVAPSRDGYTF.

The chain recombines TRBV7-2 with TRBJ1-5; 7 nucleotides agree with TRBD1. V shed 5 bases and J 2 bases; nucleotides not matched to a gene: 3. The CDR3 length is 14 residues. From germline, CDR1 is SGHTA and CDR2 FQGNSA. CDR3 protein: CASSKGQGNQPQHF. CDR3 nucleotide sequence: TGTGCCAGCAGCAAAGGACAGGGCAATCAGCCCCAGCATTTT. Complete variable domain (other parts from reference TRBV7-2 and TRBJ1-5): GAGVSQSPSNKVTEKGKDVELRCDPISGHTALYWYRQSLGQGLEFLIYFQGNSAPDKSGLPSDRFSAERTGGSVSTLTIQRTQQEDSAVYLCASSKGQGNQPQHFGDGTRLSIL.

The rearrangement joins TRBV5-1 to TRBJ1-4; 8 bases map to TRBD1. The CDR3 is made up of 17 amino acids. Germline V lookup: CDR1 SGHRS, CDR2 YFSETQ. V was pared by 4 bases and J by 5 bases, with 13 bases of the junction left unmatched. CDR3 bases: TGCGCCAGCAGCCTAGGACAGGGAACGGTGGGAAATGAAAAACTGTTTTTT. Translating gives CASSLGQGTVGNEKLFF.

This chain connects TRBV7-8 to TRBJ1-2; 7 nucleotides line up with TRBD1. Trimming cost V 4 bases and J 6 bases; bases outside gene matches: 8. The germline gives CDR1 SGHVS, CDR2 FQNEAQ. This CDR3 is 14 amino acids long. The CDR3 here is CASSSTGDTDGYTF. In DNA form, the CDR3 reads TGTGCCAGCAGCTCAACAGGGGATACGGATGGCTACACCTTC.

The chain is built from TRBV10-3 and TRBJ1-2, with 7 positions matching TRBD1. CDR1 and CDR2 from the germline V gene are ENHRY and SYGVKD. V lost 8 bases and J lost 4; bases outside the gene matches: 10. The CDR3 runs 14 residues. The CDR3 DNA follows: TGTGCCATCTCCAAAGAGACAGGGACCTATGGCTACACCTTC. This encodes CAISKETGTYGYTF.

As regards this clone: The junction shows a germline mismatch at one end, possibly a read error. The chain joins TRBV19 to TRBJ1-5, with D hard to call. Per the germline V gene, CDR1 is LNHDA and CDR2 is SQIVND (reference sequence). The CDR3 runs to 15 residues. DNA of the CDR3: TGTGCCAGTAGTATAAGAGGAATTAGCGATCAGCCCCAGCATTTT. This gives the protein CASSIRGISDQPQHF.

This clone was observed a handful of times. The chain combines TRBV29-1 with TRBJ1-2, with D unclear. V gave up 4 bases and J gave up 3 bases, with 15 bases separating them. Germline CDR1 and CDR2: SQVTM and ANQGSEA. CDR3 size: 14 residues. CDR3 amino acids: CSVAPRQAYYGYTF. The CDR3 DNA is TGCAGCGTTGCTCCCAGGCAGGCGTACTATGGCTACACCTTC.

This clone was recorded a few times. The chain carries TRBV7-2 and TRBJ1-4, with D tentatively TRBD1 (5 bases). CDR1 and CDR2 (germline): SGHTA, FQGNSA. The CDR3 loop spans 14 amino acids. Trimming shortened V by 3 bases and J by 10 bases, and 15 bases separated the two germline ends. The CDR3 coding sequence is TGTGCCAGCAGCTTTGCGGGGACTCCGGGAAAACTGTTTTTT. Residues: CASSFAGTPGKLFF.

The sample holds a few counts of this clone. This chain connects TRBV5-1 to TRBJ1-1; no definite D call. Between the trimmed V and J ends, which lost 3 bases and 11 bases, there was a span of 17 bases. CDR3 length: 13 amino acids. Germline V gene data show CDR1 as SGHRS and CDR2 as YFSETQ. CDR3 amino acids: CASSSEVGLSAFF. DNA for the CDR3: TGCGCCAGCAGCTCGGAAGTGGGCTTGAGCGCTTTCTTT.

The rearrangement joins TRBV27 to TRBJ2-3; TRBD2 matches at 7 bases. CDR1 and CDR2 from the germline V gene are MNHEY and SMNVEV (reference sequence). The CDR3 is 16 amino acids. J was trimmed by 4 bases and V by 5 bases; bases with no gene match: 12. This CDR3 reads CASSPSLRGTSDTQYF. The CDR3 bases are TGTGCCAGCAGTCCCTCCTTGCGGGGGACTTCAGATACGCAGTATTTT.

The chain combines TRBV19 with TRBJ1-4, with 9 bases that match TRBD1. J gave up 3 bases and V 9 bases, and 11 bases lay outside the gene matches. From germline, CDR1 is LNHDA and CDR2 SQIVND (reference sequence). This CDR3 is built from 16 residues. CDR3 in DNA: TGTGCCAGCCGGGACAGGGCAGGGGTAGCTAATGAAAAACTGTTTTTT. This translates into CASRDRAGVANEKLFF.